The clone carrying this T cell receptor beta chain has more than one count but fewer than ten. This entry is derived from a study of CD8 T cells in ankylosing spondylitis. Germline V gene data show CDR1 as DFQATT and CDR2 as SNEGSKA (reference sequence). The CDR3 has 12 residues. The V end lost 3 bases, the J end lost 0 bases, and 5 bases lay between the germline ends. Using quantitative 5'-RACE with molecular barcodes, the authors made TCR beta libraries. TCRdb reanalysed the 5' RACE reads using MiXCR and keeps one entry per CDR3 protein. The repertoire consists of 150,000 or so distinct CDR3 sequences, with approximately 9.9% occurring once and the leading ten covering more than 12%.

Sequenced input: blood, either unsorted or a sorted T cell fraction (not recorded which). The TCR comes from a female donor with ankylosing spondylitis or in good health (not recorded which). The chain recombines TRBV20-1 with TRBJ1-1; no firm D call. In nucleotides, the CDR3 is TGCAGTGCTAGTGAGTTGAACACTGAAGCTTTCTTT. Translation: CSASELNTEAFF.